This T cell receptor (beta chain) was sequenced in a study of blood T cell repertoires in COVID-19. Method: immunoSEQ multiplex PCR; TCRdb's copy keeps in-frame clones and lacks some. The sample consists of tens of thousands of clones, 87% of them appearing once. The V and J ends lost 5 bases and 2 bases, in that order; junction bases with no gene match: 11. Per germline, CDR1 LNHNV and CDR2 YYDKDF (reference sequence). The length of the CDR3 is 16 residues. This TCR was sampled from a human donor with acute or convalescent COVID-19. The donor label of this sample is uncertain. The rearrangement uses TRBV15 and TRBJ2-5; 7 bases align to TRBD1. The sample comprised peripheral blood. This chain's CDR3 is CATSVNRGRGQETQYF. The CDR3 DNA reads TGTGCCACCAGCGTTAACAGGGGAAGAGGACAAGAGACCCAGTACTTC.